The clone carrying this T cell receptor beta chain was seen at least ten times. This sample was included in a study of regulatory T cells in long-lasting Graves disease. Time point indicated: persistent/refractory GD, antithyroid drugs over 5 years with positive TRAb. TCR sequences were obtained from RNA taken from PBMCs. Building the TCR beta libraries relied on iRepertoire HTBI primers, and CDR3 regions underwent Arm-PCR. One entry per CDR3 protein results from TCRdb running MiXCR on the multiplex PCR reads. The table has around 460,000 distinct CDR3 sequences, 20% to 25% seen once. Germline V gene data show CDR1 as LNHNV and CDR2 as YYDKDF (reference sequence). The V gene end was trimmed by 1 base and the J gene end by 0 bases; junction bases not matched to a gene: 13. This CDR3 has 19 amino acids.

The starting material was peripheral blood mononuclear cells (PBMCs), obtained when the disease was refractory, from a patient treated with antithyroid drugs. V usage is TRBV15 and J usage is TRBJ1-1, with 8 bases identical to TRBD1. This TCR was sampled from a female donor with Graves disease. The chain's CDR3 is CATSRGFADRGRMNTEAFF. CDR3 nucleotide sequence: TGTGCCACCAGCAGAGGTTTTGCAGACAGGGGTCGGATGAACACTGAAGCTTTCTTT.